These 21 T cell receptor beta chains were sequenced from one sample in a study of T cell responses to AZD1222 COVID-19 vaccine. Repertoires were generated with immunoSEQ multiplex PCR, while TCRdb's copy carries only in-frame clones and drops some. Here the sample spans roughly 62,000 clones, roughly 70% being singletons. The material sequenced was peripheral blood, taken on day 0 of AZD1222 vaccination. The receptors stem from an adult in good health.

The J gene is TRBJ1-1, the V gene TRBV27; perhaps TRBD1 as D (5 bases). Trimming cost V 6 bases and J 1 base, with 12 bases left between them. From germline, CDR1 is MNHEY and CDR2 SMNVEV (reference sequence). The CDR3 consists of 14 residues. The CDR3 DNA reads TGTGCCAGCAGCCAAGGAGGGGCGAACACTGAAGCTTTCTTT. Amino acids: CASSQGGANTEAFF.

This clone was counted between two and nine times. The CDR3 sequence is CASSREPGNTEAFF. CDR3 coding DNA: TGCGCCAGCAGCCGAGAACCAGGGAACACTGAAGCTTTCTTT. The chain joins TRBV4-1 to TRBJ1-1; no clear D. Germline CDR1 is MGHRA and CDR2 is YSYEKL. This CDR3 comprises 14 residues. Trimming cost V 4 bases and J 1 base, with 10 bases left between them.

The chain links TRBV12-3 or TRBV12-4 to TRBJ1-6, with D unclear. CDR3 length equals 12 residues. V shed 4 bases and J shed 9 bases, with 7 bases lying between them. Written as DNA, the CDR3 is TGTGCCAGCAGTTCCCCTCTTTCACCCCTCCACTTT. It encodes CASSSPLSPLHF.

This clone turned up a few times. The chain joins TRBV27 to TRBJ2-1, with 8 bases fitting TRBD2. CDR1 is MNHEY, CDR2 SMNVEV, per germline (reference sequence). The junction had 3 bases not matched to a gene; V was cut back by 5 bases and J by 6 bases. The CDR3 has 13 amino acids. This chain's CDR3 is CASSRTSSNEQFF. DNA of the CDR3: TGTGCCAGCAGTAGGACTAGCAGCAATGAGCAGTTCTTC.

The J gene is TRBJ2-1, the V gene TRBV4-1, with 11 bases that match TRBD1. The CDR3 loop spans 13 amino acids. Trimming removed 8 bases from V and 7 bases from J; junction bases left unmatched: 4. Germline V CDR1 and CDR2: MGHRA, YSYEKL. CDR3 in DNA: TGCGCCAGCGGGACAGGGGGGATTAATGAGCAGTTCTTC. Its translation: CASGTGGINEQFF.

The genes are TRBV5-6 and TRBJ1-4, with 8 positions matching TRBD1. This CDR3 spans 15 amino acids. Germline V lookup: CDR1 SGHDT, CDR2 YYEEEE. V shed 2 bases, J shed 7 bases, and the junction held 7 bases outside the gene matches. The CDR3 spells CASSFYGQGGEKLFF. Written as DNA, the CDR3 is TGTGCCAGCAGCTTTTACGGACAGGGAGGTGAAAAACTGTTTTTT. The whole variable domain, filled in from reference TRBV5-6 and TRBJ1-4, reads DAGVTQSPTHLIKTRGQQVTLRCSPKSGHDTVSWYQQALGQGPQFIFQYYEEEERQRGNFPDRFSGHQFPNYSSELNVNALLLGDSALYLCASSFYGQGGEKLFFGSGTQLSVL.

The chain carries TRBV20-1 and TRBJ2-7; D gene uncertain. The CDR3 loop spans 11 amino acids. In germline, CDR1 is DFQATT, CDR2 SNEGSKA (reference sequence). V lost 5 bases and J lost 3, with 8 bases in between. DNA for the CDR3: TGCAGTGCTTCGGCCGGCTACGAGCAGTACTTC. Its protein is CSASAGYEQYF.

This chain connects TRBV9 to TRBJ1-5; 9 positions match TRBD1. CDR1 SGDLS and CDR2 YYNGEE come from the germline V gene. V shed 2 bases and J 9 bases; nucleotides not matched to a gene: 6. The CDR3 is made up of 14 amino acids. The CDR3 nucleotides are TGTGCCAGCAGCGTCGACGGGACAGGGAGGCCCCAGCATTTT. It yields the protein CASSVDGTGRPQHF.

The gene calls are TRBV5-1 and TRBJ1-1; D gene ambiguous. The CDR3 has 15 residues. The V gene lost 3 bases and the J gene lost 4 bases, with 16 bases spanning the gap. CDR1 SGHRS and CDR2 YFSETQ come from the germline V gene. CDR3 sequence: CASSSSGVGGTEAFF. The CDR3 DNA reads TGCGCCAGCAGCTCGTCCGGGGTCGGAGGCACTGAAGCTTTCTTT. Combining the CDR3 with reference TRBV5-1 and TRBJ1-1 gives the whole variable domain KAGVTQTPRYLIKTRGQQVTLSCSPISGHRSVSWYQQTPGQGLQFLFEYFSETQRNKGNFPGRFSGRQFSNSRSEMNVSTLELGDSALYLCASSSSGVGGTEAFFGQGTRLTVV.

DNA for the CDR3: TGTGCCAGCAGCTTCCGTGCAGGGGGGGCGTATGAGCAGTTCTTC. Encoded protein: CASSFRAGGAYEQFF. The chain has TRBV11-1 and TRBJ2-1, with D tentatively TRBD1 or TRBD2 (7 bases each). In germline, CDR1 is SGHAT, CDR2 FQDESV (reference sequence). Between the trimmed V and J ends, which lost 3 bases and 8 bases, there was a span of 17 bases. The CDR3 contains 15 residues.

The V and J genes are TRBV2 and TRBJ1-4; D gene uncertain. Trimming shortened V by 6 bases and J by 8 bases, and 13 bases separated the two germline ends. CDR1 is SNHLY and CDR2 is FYNNEI in the germline V gene. The CDR3 length is 13 residues. This chain's CDR3 is CASRIGLREKLFF. The DNA for the CDR3 is TGTGCCAGCAGAATAGGCTTAAGGGAAAAACTGTTTTTT.

This CDR3 reads CASKARAGTSNEQFF. The CDR3 DNA follows: TGTGCCAGTAAAGCCCGGGCCGGGACTTCAAATGAGCAGTTCTTC. The chain has TRBV19 and TRBJ2-1; maybe TRBD2 (6 bases). Germline values: CDR1 LNHDA, CDR2 SQIVND (reference sequence). Trimming shortened V by 7 bases and J by 7 bases, and 20 bases separated the two germline ends. The CDR3 loop spans 15 amino acids.

The rearrangement uses TRBV7-2 and TRBJ2-7, with 7 bases identical to TRBD2. Germline values: CDR1 SGHTA, CDR2 FQGNSA. There are 15 residues in the CDR3. V lost 2 bases and J lost 0; bases outside the gene matches: 4. Here the CDR3 reads CASSLTASGSYEQYF. The CDR3 nucleotides read TGTGCCAGCAGCTTAACGGCTAGCGGCTCCTACGAGCAGTACTTC.

The chain is built from TRBV12-3 or TRBV12-4 and TRBJ2-7; D not certain. The CDR3 loop spans 13 amino acids. V was clipped by 6 bases and J by 0 bases, with 9 bases between them. CDR3: CASRVESSYEQYF. CDR3 sequence (DNA): TGTGCCAGCAGAGTAGAGAGCTCCTACGAGCAGTACTTC.

The chain combines TRBV6-1 with TRBJ2-2, with 7 bases matching TRBD1. The CDR3 is 16 amino acids. The V segment lost 3 bases and the J segment 4 bases; nucleotides outside the gene matches: 8. CDR1 and CDR2 (germline): MNHNS, SASEGT. DNA for the CDR3: TGTGCCAGCAGTGAGGGGACCGGGACAGTCACCGGGGAGCTGTTTTTT. It yields the protein CASSEGTGTVTGELFF.

The chain is built from TRBV5-5 and TRBJ1-2; D is unclear. The V gene lost 4 bases and the J gene lost 4 bases, with 11 bases spanning the gap. The germline CDR1 and CDR2 sequences are SGHKS and YYEKEE (reference sequence). This CDR3 contains 13 residues. The CDR3 DNA reads TGTGCCAGCAGCCCCTCCGACACCTATGGCTACACCTTC. This codes for CASSPSDTYGYTF.

The gene calls are TRBV25-1 and TRBJ1-2; the match to TRBD1 covers 9 bases. There are 14 residues in the CDR3. Trimming cost V 3 bases and J 8 bases; bases outside gene matches: 7. Per germline, CDR1 MGHDK and CDR2 SYGVNS. The CDR3 sequence is CASSDTGGRGGYTF. CDR3 nucleotides: TGTGCCAGCAGTGACACAGGGGGCAGGGGCGGCTACACCTTC.

This chain uses TRBV5-4 with TRBJ1-1, with D possibly matching TRBD1 (5 bases). The length of the CDR3 is 12 residues. V lost 4 bases and J lost 8, with 12 bases in between. The germline V gene encodes CDR1 SGHNT and CDR2 YYREEE (reference sequence). The CDR3: CASSPQGVEAFF. The CDR3 DNA follows: TGTGCCAGCAGCCCCCAGGGTGTCGAAGCTTTCTTT.

This clone was picked up a small number of times. The genes are TRBV4-3 and TRBJ1-1; D not resolved. V was shortened by 4 bases and J by 3 bases, with 9 bases between the two germline ends. The CDR3 totals 13 residues. CDR1 is LGHNA, CDR2 YSLEER, per germline. The CDR3 DNA reads TGCGCCAGCAGCCTGCAGAGGGACACTGAAGCTTTCTTT. Translating gives CASSLQRDTEAFF.

The chain recombines TRBV7-9 with TRBJ1-5; TRBD1 matches at 9 bases. V gave up 8 bases and J gave up 2 bases; unmatched junction bases: 4. The CDR3 has 14 amino acids. CDR1 and CDR2 (germline): SEHNR, FQNEAQ (reference sequence). The chain's CDR3 is CASQGQGGNQPQHF. The CDR3 coding sequence is TGTGCCAGCCAGGGACAGGGCGGCAATCAGCCCCAGCATTTT.

In its sample, this clone was seen a few times. V usage is TRBV24-1 and J usage is TRBJ2-5, with TRBD1 as a possible D gene (5 bases). Trimming took off 0 bases at V and 4 bases at J, with 11 bases between the two ends. The CDR3 runs to 15 residues. From germline, CDR1 is KGHDR and CDR2 SFDVKD. Written as DNA, the CDR3 is TGTGCCACCAGTGATTTGGCAGGGATGGGAGAGACCCAGTACTTC. The encoded protein is CATSDLAGMGETQYF.